The present entry profiles one T cell receptor beta chain with its context. The antigen is not known. One end of the junction varies from germline; a read error may be responsible. The sample comes from a study of tumor-infiltrating lymphocytes in primary liver carcinoma. Unsorted bulk tissue, about 19-32 mg of it, served as the source for co-extraction of RNA and DNA. Notes on the study in general: Tumor-adjacent and tumor-blood pairs shared a smaller degree of overlap than tumor region pairs.

The investigators made TCR beta cDNA from about 0.45 ug total RNA, using a constant-region primer. Sequencing libraries for TCR beta derived from three nested multiplex PCR rounds that used slightly modified ARM-PCR. A single record per CDR3 protein comes from TCRdb applying MiXCR to the multiplex PCR reads. Of 100,000 or so distinct CDR3 sequences listed, 55% to 80% were seen once; the top ten hold approximately 12%. The receptor comes from a woman in her sixties with primary liver carcinoma and hepatitis B virus infection. The sequencing sample was made of liver tumor tissue from sampling region 2. Subset denoted: tumor region T2, inferior pole.

CDR3 region: CASRGQGLSKNIHYF. CDR3 bases: TGTGCCAGCAGGGGACAGGGCCTATCCAAAAACATTCATTACTTC. The V and J genes are TRBV6-2 or TRBV6-3 and TRBJ2-4; 9 bases match TRBD1. CDR1 is MNHEY and CDR2 is SVGEGT in the germline V gene. This CDR3 has 15 residues.